These T cell receptor beta chains were read from a single sample in a study of T cell repertoires in cytomegalovirus infection. The antigens for these receptors are not known. TCRdb independently ran MiXCR on the reads; one entry per CDR3 protein. The repertoire consists of roughly 500,000 distinct CDR3 sequences, with under 45% occurring once and the leading ten covering 43%. The specimen was cultured PBMCs, collected from culture after CMV antigen stimulation. The source is a human donor in good health (CMV status not recorded). Some clones in this sample may be carry-over from other donors' samples. Each CDR3 is given with its conserved first and last residue. A D gene is named only where the DNA matches it firmly. Clone size is stated in some rows and not others, as once, few, many or a class when expanded.

V	J	size	D	DNA	CDR3
TRBV7-9	TRBJ2-1	.	.	TGTGCCAGCACTCCACCAGTAGTCTTACTCTACAATGAGCAGTTCTTC	CASTPPVVLLYNEQFF
TRBV12-3/TRBV12-4	TRBJ2-6	.	.	TGTGCCAGCAGTTTCGACCCTTCTGGGGCCAACGTCCTGACTTTC	CASSFDPSGANVLTF
TRBV7-8	TRBJ2-1	.	TRBD2	TGTGCCAGCCGAGGGACTAGCGGGAGCAATGAGCAGTTCTTC	CASRGTSGSNEQFF
TRBV19	TRBJ1-5	.	.	TGTGCCAGTAGTATCTATACAGGGCCCAATCAGCCCCAGCATTTT	CASSIYTGPNQPQHF
TRBV6-6	TRBJ2-7	.	.	TGTGCCAGCAGGCGAGACGGGTCGTCCGAGCAGTACTTC	CASRRDGSSEQYF
TRBV7-9	TRBJ1-5	.	.	TGTGCCAGCAGCTTCTCTGGGCAGAGCAATCAGCCCCAGCATTTT	CASSFSGQSNQPQHF
TRBV7-2	TRBJ2-7	.	TRBD2	TGTGCCAGCAGCCGCCCGGGTCTTAGCGGGAACACCTACGAGCAGTACTTC	CASSRPGLSGNTYEQYF
TRBV6-2/TRBV6-3	TRBJ2-7	.	.	TGTGCCAGCAGTCGGGGCCACGAGCAGTACTTC	CASSRGHEQYF
TRBV2	TRBJ2-7	.	.	TGTGCCAGCGAGACAGAATACGAGCAGTACTTC	CASETEYEQYF
TRBV6-5	TRBJ2-1	.	TRBD2	TGTGCCACCCGCCCCCCCCCTAGCGGTGTCCTTAATGAGCAGTTCTTC	CATRPPPSGVLNEQFF
TRBV7-2	TRBJ1-6	.	TRBD1	TGTGCCAGCAGCCCAGGGGGGCGGCGCAATAATTCACCCCTCCACTTT	CASSPGGRRNNSPLHF
TRBV28	TRBJ2-7	.	TRBD1	TGTGCCAGCCGCCCGGGACAGAGTTATTACGAGCAGTACTTC	CASRPGQSYYEQYF
TRBV12-3/TRBV12-4	TRBJ2-2	.	.	TGTGCCAGCACTACCTTTGGCACCGGGGAGCTGTTTTTT	CASTTFGTGELFF
TRBV7-2	TRBJ2-5	.	.	TGTGCCAGCAGCTTAAGAAGCGGCTGGGAGACCCAGTACTTC	CASSLRSGWETQYF
TRBV4-1	TRBJ1-2	few	.	TGCGCCAGCAGCCAACTAGGCCTTCCCTTGTCTGGCTACACCTTC	CASSQLGLPLSGYTF
TRBV7-9	TRBJ2-7	few	.	TGTGCCAGCAGCTTAGCCCCTACAGGGAACTACGAGCAGTACTTC	CASSLAPTGNYEQYF
TRBV20-1	TRBJ1-5	.	.	TGCAGTGCTAGTGCTCCCCGGGACGTTAGCAATCAGCCCCAGCATTTT	CSASAPRDVSNQPQHF
TRBV11-2	TRBJ1-1	.	TRBD1	TGTGCCAGCAGCTTGACAGGGGGCTCTTTCACTGAAGCTTTCTTT	CASSLTGGSFTEAFF
TRBV7-2	TRBJ2-1	.	.	TGTGCCAGCAGCTCCTACGGAGCTTACAATGAGCAGTTCTTC	CASSSYGAYNEQFF